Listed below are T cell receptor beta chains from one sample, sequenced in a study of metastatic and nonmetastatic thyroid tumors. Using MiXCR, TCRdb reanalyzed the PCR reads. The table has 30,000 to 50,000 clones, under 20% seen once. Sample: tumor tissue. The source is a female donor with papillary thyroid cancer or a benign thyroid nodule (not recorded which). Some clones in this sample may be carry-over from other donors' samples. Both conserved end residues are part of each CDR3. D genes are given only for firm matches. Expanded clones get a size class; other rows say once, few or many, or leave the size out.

CDR3 protein: CASSTSQGVNTEAFF
CDR3 DNA: TGCGCCAGCAGCACTTCACAGGGGGTGAACACTGAAGCTTTCTTT
V gene: TRBV5-1
D gene: TRBD1
J gene: TRBJ1-1
clone size: many

CDR3 protein: CASSYGLAGYF
CDR3 DNA: TGTGCCAGCAGTTATGGGCTTGCGGGCTACTTC
V gene: TRBV6-5
D gene: .
J gene: TRBJ2-7
clone size: .

CDR3 protein: CASSRTGLNTEAFF
CDR3 DNA: TGTGCCAGTAGTAGGACAGGTTTGAACACTGAAGCTTTCTTT
V gene: TRBV19
D gene: TRBD1
J gene: TRBJ1-1
clone size: many

CDR3 protein: CASSYSSARAIVTDTQYF
CDR3 DNA: TGTGCCAGCAGTTACTCGTCGGCGCGGGCGATCGTCACAGATACGCAGTATTTT
V gene: TRBV6-2/TRBV6-3
D gene: .
J gene: TRBJ2-3
clone size: many

CDR3 protein: CASSLEGVQETQYF
CDR3 DNA: TGTGCCAGCAGCTTAGAGGGGGTCCAAGAGACCCAGTACTTC
V gene: TRBV11-3
D gene: .
J gene: TRBJ2-5
clone size: many

CDR3 protein: CASSLSTGGNTIYF
CDR3 DNA: TGTGCGAGCTCCCTGTCGACAGGGGGAAACACCATATATTTT
V gene: TRBV6-1
D gene: TRBD1
J gene: TRBJ1-3
clone size: .

CDR3 protein: CSANLAGGSRNEQFF
CDR3 DNA: TGCAGTGCTAATCTAGCGGGAGGTTCTAGAAATGAGCAGTTCTTC
V gene: TRBV20-1
D gene: TRBD2
J gene: TRBJ2-1
clone size: .

CDR3 protein: CATTENTGELFF
CDR3 DNA: TGTGCCACCACGGAGAACACCGGGGAGCTGTTTTTT
V gene: TRBV24-1
D gene: .
J gene: TRBJ2-2
clone size: many

CDR3 protein: CASSLDGKGGKTIYF
CDR3 DNA: TGTGCCAGCAGTTTGGACGGGAAAGGTGGAAAAACCATATATTTT
V gene: TRBV12-3/TRBV12-4
D gene: .
J gene: TRBJ1-3
clone size: few

CDR3 protein: CASSQNRGPGQPQHF
CDR3 DNA: TGCGCCAGCAGCCAGAACAGGGGGCCCGGTCAGCCCCAGCATTTT
V gene: TRBV4-3
D gene: TRBD1
J gene: TRBJ1-5
clone size: many

CDR3 protein: CASSQVTGNSPLHF
CDR3 DNA: TGTGCCAGCAGCCAAGTTACCGGTAATTCACCCCTCCACTTT
V gene: TRBV3-1
D gene: .
J gene: TRBJ1-6
clone size: many

CDR3 protein: CASSLDSLNEQFF
CDR3 DNA: TGCGCCAGCAGCTTGGACTCCCTCAATGAGCAGTTCTTC
V gene: TRBV5-1
D gene: .
J gene: TRBJ2-1
clone size: many

CDR3 protein: CASRTLQGYTYTF
CDR3 DNA: TGTGCCAGCAGAACGTTACAGGGTTATACCTACACCTTC
V gene: TRBV12-3/TRBV12-4
D gene: .
J gene: TRBJ1-2
clone size: few

CDR3 protein: CASSIQGDTEAFF
CDR3 DNA: TGTGCCAGCAGTATTCAAGGCGACACTGAAGCTTTCTTT
V gene: TRBV6-4
D gene: .
J gene: TRBJ1-1
clone size: many

CDR3 protein: CASGTSPNTGELFF
CDR3 DNA: TGTGCCAGTGGCACGAGCCCCAACACCGGGGAGCTGTTTTTT
V gene: TRBV19
D gene: .
J gene: TRBJ2-2
clone size: .

CDR3 protein: CSARDLFGTSGVYQETQYF
CDR3 DNA: TGCAGCGCTAGAGATCTGTTCGGCACTAGCGGGGTCTACCAAGAGACCCAGTACTTC
V gene: TRBV20-1
D gene: TRBD2
J gene: TRBJ2-5
clone size: .

CDR3 protein: CASSYRGLQPQHF
CDR3 DNA: TGTGCCAGCAGTTACAGGGGTTTACAGCCCCAGCATTTT
V gene: TRBV12-3/TRBV12-4
D gene: TRBD1
J gene: TRBJ1-5
clone size: many

CDR3 protein: CASSIREYNEQFF
CDR3 DNA: TGTGCCAGTAGTATCCGAGAGTACAATGAGCAGTTCTTC
V gene: TRBV19
D gene: .
J gene: TRBJ2-1
clone size: .